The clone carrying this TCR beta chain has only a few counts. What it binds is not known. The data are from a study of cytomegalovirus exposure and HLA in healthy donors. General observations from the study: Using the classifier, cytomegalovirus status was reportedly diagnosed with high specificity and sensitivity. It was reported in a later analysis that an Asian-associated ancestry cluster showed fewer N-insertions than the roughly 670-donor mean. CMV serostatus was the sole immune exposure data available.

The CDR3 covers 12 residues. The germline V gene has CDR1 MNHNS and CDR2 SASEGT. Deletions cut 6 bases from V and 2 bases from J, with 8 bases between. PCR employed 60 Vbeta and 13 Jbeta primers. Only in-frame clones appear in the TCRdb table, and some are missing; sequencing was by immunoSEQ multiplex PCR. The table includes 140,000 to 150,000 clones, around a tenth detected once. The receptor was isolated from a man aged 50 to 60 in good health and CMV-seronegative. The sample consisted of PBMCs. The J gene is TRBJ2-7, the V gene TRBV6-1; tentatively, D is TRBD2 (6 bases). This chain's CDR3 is CASREGPYEQYF. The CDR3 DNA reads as TGTGCCAGCAGGGAGGGGCCCTACGAGCAGTACTTC.